This T cell receptor beta chain is from a study of T-cell memory formation after mild COVID-19. Turning to the study itself: TCR clusters mostly belonged to single donors. Regarding the study as a whole: Confirmation of SARS-CoV-2 specificity was lacking for second-wave clones peaking day 37. Cross-reactive memory apparently joined, as some responding clones appeared in pre-infection memory.

This clonotype was counted a few times. Its antigen is unidentified. The germline V gene encodes CDR1 MNHEY and CDR2 SVGEGT. There are 15 residues in the CDR3. The V and J ends lost 3 bases and 1 base respectively, with 12 bases between them. TCRdb reanalysed the 5' RACE reads using MiXCR and keeps one entry per CDR3 protein. The table records approximately 240,000 distinct CDR3 sequences, about 17% of them present only once. Source material: PBMCs or a T cell subset sorted from them (not recorded which). This sequence originates from a man between 18 and 29 years old who had mild COVID-19 (a few samples of this study predate the infection). Cell type and time point are not known. The chain employs TRBV6-2 or TRBV6-3 and TRBJ2-5; the D call may be TRBD1 or TRBD2 (5 bases each). CDR3 DNA: TGTGCCAGCAGTTATGACAGCGGCGGCCAAGAGACCCAGTACTTC. Protein product: CASSYDSGGQETQYF.